This T cell receptor beta chain comes out of a study of CD8 T cells in Susac syndrome. After extraction with the RNeasy kit, about 0.45 to 1 ug of the RNA was reverse transcribed using random hexamers. Across 54 Vbeta and 13 Jbeta, TCR beta CDR3 was amplified with immunoSEQ multiplex PCR. TCRdb used MiXCR to reprocess the immunoSEQ multiplex PCR reads, holding one entry per CDR3 protein. Here the sample spans about 200,000 distinct CDR3 sequences, approximately 94% being singletons. This CDR3 has 15 residues. Germline-derived CDR1 and CDR2 are SGHDT and YYEEEE. Negative isolation yielded CD4+ and CD8+ T cells, and FACS enriched TEMRA cells. A note on this clonotype: The junction departs from the called germline gene at one end, perhaps through a read error.

The clonotype comes from a human donor with multiple sclerosis. V and J are TRBV5-6 and TRBJ1-5; D is unclear. The sequenced sample consisted of CD4+ T cells from PBMCs. CDR3 region: CASSLGGRRNHPQHF. CDR3 nucleotides: TGTGCCAGCAGCTTGGGAGGCCGACGGAATCACCCCCAGCATTTT.